The table lists the clone carrying this TCR beta chain with a few counts. Its specificity is unknown. Germline V CDR1 and CDR2: SGHRS, YFSETQ. V was pared by 3 bases and J by 7 bases, with 11 bases of the junction left unmatched. The CDR3 spans 18 residues. The data derive from a study of cytotoxic CD8 clonotypes in ibrutinib-treated CLL. Study-level information: After median around 68 months, roughly 15 stayed in remission, about 12 progressed; responses approximately 24 partial, 2 complete. General observations from the study: Samples were collected at differing times from sustained-remission and progressing patients. Ibrutinib response saw clonality rise, and progression saw it return toward baseline.

This table comes from immunoSEQ multiplex PCR, and its TCRdb copy is limited to in-frame clones, with some not included. This sample yields about 140,000 clones, of which around three quarters are seen a single time; 25% to 30% belongs to the top ten. Sample: PBMCs, taken after 12 months of ibrutinib treatment. The receptor was derived from a human donor with chronic lymphocytic leukemia. The chain couples TRBV5-1 to TRBJ1-6; 12 nucleotides match TRBD1. The CDR3 nucleotides are TGCGCCAGCAGCTCCCCGGGACAGGGGGCGTCGGTGAATTCACCCCTCCACTTT. Translation gives CASSSPGQGASVNSPLHF.